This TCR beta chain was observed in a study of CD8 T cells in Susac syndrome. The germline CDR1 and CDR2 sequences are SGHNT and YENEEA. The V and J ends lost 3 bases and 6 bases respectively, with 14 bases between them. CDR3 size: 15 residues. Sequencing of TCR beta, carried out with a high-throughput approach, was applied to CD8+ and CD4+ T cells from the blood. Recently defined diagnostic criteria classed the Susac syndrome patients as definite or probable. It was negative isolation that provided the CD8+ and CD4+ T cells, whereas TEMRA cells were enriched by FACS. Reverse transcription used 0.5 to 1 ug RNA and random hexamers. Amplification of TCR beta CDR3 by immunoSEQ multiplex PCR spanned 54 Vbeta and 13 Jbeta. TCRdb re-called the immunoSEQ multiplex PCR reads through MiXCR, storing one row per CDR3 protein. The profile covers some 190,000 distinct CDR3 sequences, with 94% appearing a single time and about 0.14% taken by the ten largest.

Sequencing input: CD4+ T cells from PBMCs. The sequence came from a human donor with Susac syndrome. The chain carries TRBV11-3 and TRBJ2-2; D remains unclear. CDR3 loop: CASSFSTFSPGELFF. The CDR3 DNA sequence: TGTGCCAGCAGCTTCTCTACGTTCTCACCCGGGGAGCTGTTTTTT.